Following are 30 T cell receptor beta chains from one sample sequenced in a study of blood T cell repertoires in COVID-19 (dated by TCRdb to 2020 to 2021). Library method: the immunoSEQ multiplex PCR assay. TCRdb took over this immuneACCESS table, retaining in-frame rearrangements with V and J assigned. Such tables are incomplete; in checked studies, under half of the missing clones stem from an unresolved V gene, and the remainder is unexplained. The sample table shows around 300,000 clones, and 65% to 90% are seen once. 13% of the sample rests with the top ten. The sample was peripheral blood. The source of these receptors is a human donor in a cohort sampled during active COVID-19.

This clone showed up just once. J is TRBJ1-4 and V is TRBV29-1, with D perhaps TRBD1 (6 bases). The germline V gene encodes CDR1 SQVTM and CDR2 ANQGSEA. V lost 3 bases and J 10 bases, leaving 15 bases between the germline ends. The CDR3 consists of 13 residues. The CDR3 DNA reads as TGCAGCGTTGAGGGGGCGGAAGAAAGAAAACTGTTTTTT. Protein sequence: CSVEGAEERKLFF. Full variable domain (remainder filled in from reference TRBV29-1 and TRBJ1-4): SAVISQKPSRDICQRGTSLTIQCQVDSQVTMMFWYRQQPGQSLTLIATANQGSEATYESGFVIDKFPISRPNLTFSTLTVSNMSPEDSSIYLCSVEGAEERKLFFGSGTQLSVL.

V gene TRBV18 combines with J gene TRBJ1-6, with 9 bases matching TRBD1. Germline V gene lookup returns CDR1 KGHSH and CDR2 LQKENI. This CDR3 region has 16 residues. The ends lost 3 bases at V and 8 bases at J; junction bases unmatched: 8. The CDR3 loop is CASSPSDRGQYSPLHF. The CDR3 DNA follows: TGTGCCAGCTCACCCTCGGACAGGGGCCAATATTCACCCCTCCACTTT.

The chain joins TRBV7-2 to TRBJ2-5; D ambiguous. The germline CDR1 and CDR2 sequences are SGHTA and FQGNSA. CDR3 length: 12 residues. Trimming took 4 bases from V and 7 from J, leaving 10 bases between them. The CDR3 DNA sequence: TGTGCCAGCAGCTCGTCCCGAGGGACCCAGTACTTC. This sequence encodes CASSSSRGTQYF.

This chain uses TRBV7-9 with TRBJ2-2, with 8 bases identical to TRBD2. This CDR3 spans 15 amino acids. Trimming at V came to 5 bases and at J to 6 bases, leaving 8 bases not matched to a gene. Germline V CDR1 and CDR2: SEHNR, FQNEAQ (reference sequence). DNA for the CDR3: TGTGCCAGCAGCCCTACCGCAGCGGGAGCCGGGGAGCTGTTTTTT. Residues: CASSPTAAGAGELFF. Using reference TRBV7-9 and TRBJ2-2 for the parts outside the CDR3, the full variable domain is DTGVSQNPRHKITKRGQNVTFRCDPISEHNRLYWYRQTLGQGPEFLTYFQNEAQLEKSRLLSDRFSAERPKGSFSTLEIQRTEQGDSAMYLCASSPTAAGAGELFFGEGSRLTVL.

In this sample, this clone turned up once. The chain has TRBV9 and TRBJ2-2, with D perhaps matching TRBD2 (5 bases). In germline, CDR1 is SGDLS, CDR2 YYNGEE. This CDR3 is built from 15 residues. V lost 6 bases and J 0 bases, leaving 12 bases between the germline ends. CDR3 sequence: CASKVGATNTGELFF. CDR3 nucleotides: TGTGCCAGCAAGGTGGGAGCGACGAACACCGGGGAGCTGTTTTTT.

The chain combines TRBV7-2 with TRBJ2-1; tentatively, D is TRBD2 (6 bases). CDR3 length equals 15 residues. Between the trimmed V and J ends, which lost 1 base and 7 bases, there was a span of 14 bases. From germline, CDR1 is SGHTA and CDR2 FQGNSA. The CDR3 DNA sequence: TGTGCCAGCAGCTTAGTACGGGGGAAGGTGAATGAGCAGTTCTTC. Amino acids: CASSLVRGKVNEQFF.

The V call is TRBV5-1, the J call TRBJ1-1; a weak D match, TRBD1 (6 bases). CDR3 size: 15 residues. Germline-derived CDR1 and CDR2 are SGHRS and YFSETQ. V gave up 0 bases and J gave up 5 bases, with 14 bases separating them. For the CDR3, the DNA is TGCGCCAGCAGCTTGGTTCCAGGGGAGAGGACTGAAGCTTTCTTT. Translating it yields CASSLVPGERTEAFF.

Details on this clone: This CDR3 is also generated by other DNA sequences in the sample. The V gene is TRBV4-1, the J gene TRBJ2-7; possibly TRBD1 for D (6 bases). The CDR3 contains 14 residues. Trimming removed 3 bases at V and 2 bases at J, with 11 bases between. Germline-derived CDR1 and CDR2 are MGHRA and YSYEKL. The DNA of the CDR3 is TGCGCCAGCAGCCAGGGACAAAGAACCTACGAGCAGTACTTC. As protein: CASSQGQRTYEQYF.

The count of this clone is one. The V call is TRBV27, the J call TRBJ1-6; D is undetermined. This CDR3 is 14 amino acids long. The germline V gene has CDR1 MNHEY and CDR2 SMNVEV (reference sequence). V was cut by 7 bases and J by 7 bases, with 14 bases left in between. The CDR3 protein is CASKPRQLNSPLHF. CDR3 bases: TGTGCCAGCAAACCGCGGCAGCTGAATTCACCCCTCCACTTT.

The chain combines TRBV7-6 with TRBJ2-3; D is uncertain. The CDR3 runs 13 residues. V was trimmed by 0 bases and J by 4 bases, leaving 5 bases between them. The V gene's germline CDR1 is SGHVS and CDR2 FNYEAQ. CDR3 protein: CASSLARPDTQYF. Written as DNA, the CDR3 is TGTGCCAGCAGCTTAGCGCGGCCAGATACGCAGTATTTT.

This chain connects TRBV3-1 (or the pseudogene TRBV3-2) to TRBJ2-2, with 8 bases matching TRBD2. The germline V gene has CDR1 LGHDT and CDR2 YNNKEL (reference sequence). The CDR3 extends over 16 amino acids. After removal of 0 bases from V and 6 bases from J, the junction contained 6 bases not matched to a gene. The CDR3 region has the DNA TGTGCCAGCAGCCAAGAGGGACTAGTTTCTCCCGGGGAGCTGTTTTTT. It encodes CASSQEGLVSPGELFF.

This clone came up once. The chain has TRBV5-5 and TRBJ2-7, with TRBD1 matching 8 bases. The CDR3 contains 15 residues. The V gene's germline CDR1 is SGHKS and CDR2 YYEKEE (reference sequence). V gave up 4 bases and J gave up 2 bases; unmatched junction bases: 8. Here the CDR3 reads CASSRHGTGAYEQYF. The CDR3 DNA is TGTGCCAGCAGCCGTCACGGGACAGGAGCCTACGAGCAGTACTTC. Using reference TRBV5-5 and TRBJ2-7 for the parts outside the CDR3, the full variable domain is DAGVTQSPTHLIKTRGQQVTLRCSPISGHKSVSWYQQVLGQGPQFIFQYYEKEERGRGNFPDRFSARQFPNYSSELNVNALLLGDSALYLCASSRHGTGAYEQYFGPGTRLTVT.

This rearrangement joins TRBV7-2 to TRBJ2-7, with a tentative D call TRBD2 (5 bases). Deletions cut 0 bases from V and 0 bases from J, with 12 bases between. The CDR3 is 16 amino acids. Germline CDR1 reads SGHTA; CDR2 reads FQGNSA. Here the CDR3 reads CASSLASTNPSYEQYF. CDR3 nucleotides: TGTGCCAGCAGCTTAGCGTCGACTAACCCCTCCTACGAGCAGTACTTC.

This rearrangement joins TRBV6-6 to TRBJ2-7, with D perhaps TRBD1 (6 bases). The CDR3 contains 14 residues. Per the germline V gene, CDR1 is MNHNY and CDR2 is SVGAGI (reference sequence). The germline V and J ends were trimmed by 6 bases and 2 bases, with 14 bases remaining between them. The CDR3 DNA reads TGTGCCAGCAGAAGCAGGGGATTGCCCTACGAGCAGTACTTC. It encodes CASRSRGLPYEQYF.

J is TRBJ2-7 and V is TRBV27; D may be TRBD2 (5 bases). The V and J ends lost 2 bases and 6 bases respectively, with 14 bases between them. In germline, CDR1 is MNHEY, CDR2 SMNVEV (reference sequence). The CDR3 length is 14 residues. CDR3 DNA sequence: TGTGCCAGCAGTTTAGGGGAGCTAAGCTCCGAGCAGTACTTC. As protein: CASSLGELSSEQYF.

J is TRBJ1-2 and V is TRBV28, with a tentative D call TRBD1 (5 bases). CDR1 and CDR2 (germline): MDHEN, SYDVKM. The CDR3 runs to 12 residues. The V and J ends lost 2 bases and 9 bases respectively, with 10 bases between them. The CDR3 loop reads CASSLQGLSYTF. Here the CDR3 DNA reads TGTGCCAGCAGTTTACAGGGCCTCAGCTACACCTTC.

The chain carries TRBV23-1 and TRBJ1-1; 9 bases agree with TRBD1. TRBV23-1 is sorted into the ORF group, with uncertain function. The junction had 23 bases not matched to a gene; V was cut back by 6 bases and J by 3 bases. The CDR3 contains 20 residues. The CDR3 is CASSPGQGRPRSPLDTEAFF. The CDR3 bases are TGCGCCAGCAGCCCCGGACAGGGGAGGCCCCGCTCCCCGTTAGACACTGAAGCTTTCTTT.

The V call is TRBV5-6, the J call TRBJ1-5; D remains ambiguous. V was pared by 2 bases and J by 9 bases, with 15 bases between. The V gene's germline CDR1 is SGHDT and CDR2 YYEEEE. CDR3 length: 14 residues. The CDR3 DNA is TGTGCCAGCAGCTTCCGGTGGCAGGCGGGGCCCCAGCATTTT. This gives the protein CASSFRWQAGPQHF.

The genes are TRBV29-1 and TRBJ1-1; TRBD1 matches at 7 bases. The trim removed 6 bases at V and 1 base at J, leaving 5 bases unmatched. Germline lookup yields CDR1 SQVTM and CDR2 ANQGSEA. The CDR3 contains 13 residues. In nucleotides, the CDR3 is TGCAGCGTGGTCAGGGGGACGAACACTGAAGCTTTCTTT. Protein: CSVVRGTNTEAFF.

V and J are TRBV6-4 and TRBJ2-1, with 12 bases that match TRBD2. This CDR3 has 15 residues. V lost 6 bases to trimming and J lost 6 bases; unmatched junction nucleotides: 6. CDR1 and CDR2 (germline): MRHNA, SNTAGT. The CDR3 region is CASSALAGGSNEQFF. The CDR3 bases are TGTGCCAGCAGCGCGCTAGCGGGAGGGTCCAATGAGCAGTTCTTC.

The chain uses TRBV6-5 and TRBJ2-7; 7 bases agree with TRBD2. The germline CDR1 and CDR2 sequences are MNHEY and SVGAGI. The CDR3 has 13 residues. V lost 6 bases to trimming and J lost 5 bases; unmatched junction nucleotides: 7. The CDR3 DNA sequence: TGTGCCAGCAGGATCGCCGGGGGGAACGAGCAGTACTTC. This codes for CASRIAGGNEQYF.

The CDR3 protein is CASSPSGARGETQYF. For the CDR3, the DNA is TGTGCCAGCAGCCCTAGCGGGGCGCGTGGAGAGACCCAGTACTTC. The chain combines TRBV3-1 (or the pseudogene TRBV3-2) with TRBJ2-5, with 9 bases aligning to TRBD2. There are 15 residues in the CDR3. Germline lookup yields CDR1 LGHDT and CDR2 YNNKEL (reference sequence). The V and J ends lost 4 bases and 4 bases, in that order; junction bases with no gene match: 7.

V and J are TRBV9 and TRBJ2-6; D unclear. The CDR3 consists of 14 residues. The germline CDR1 and CDR2 sequences are SGDLS and YYNGEE. Trimming took 4 bases from V and 0 from J, leaving 5 bases between them. The CDR3 reads CASSLSSGANVLTF. The CDR3 DNA sequence: TGTGCCAGCAGCCTAAGCTCTGGGGCCAACGTCCTGACTTTC.

The chain is built from TRBV24-1 and TRBJ2-3; the D gene is possibly TRBD2 (5 bases). V dropped 3 bases and J dropped 6 bases, with 15 bases sitting between them. Germline assignment: CDR1 KGHDR and CDR2 SFDVKD. This CDR3 contains 15 residues. The CDR3: CATSDPSDLTDTQYF. CDR3 nucleotide sequence: TGTGCCACCAGTGATCCGTCGGACTTGACGGATACGCAGTATTTT.

The chain is built from TRBV19 and TRBJ2-7, with 7 bases fitting TRBD2. CDR1 and CDR2 (germline): LNHDA, SQIVND (reference sequence). The V gene end was trimmed by 7 bases and the J gene end by 4 bases; junction bases not matched to a gene: 7. This CDR3 has 13 residues. This CDR3 is CASNPRGSYEQYF. The CDR3 DNA reads as TGTGCCAGTAACCCTCGCGGGAGTTACGAGCAGTACTTC.

This clone is a singleton in its sample. The chain uses TRBV9 and TRBJ1-2; 7 bases are shared with TRBD1. This CDR3 contains 15 residues. Per germline, CDR1 SGDLS and CDR2 YYNGEE. V trimming: 2 bases; J trimming: 0 bases; junction bases outside the gene matches: 4. The CDR3 nucleotides read TGTGCCAGCAGCGTTGGGACAGTAACTAACTATGGCTACACCTTC. This sequence encodes CASSVGTVTNYGYTF. The full variable domain, with the rest looked up from reference TRBV9 and TRBJ1-2, is DSGVTQTPKHLITATGQRVTLRCSPRSGDLSVYWYQQSLDQGLQFLIQYYNGEERAKGNILERFSAQQFPDLHSELNLSSLELGDSALYFCASSVGTVTNYGYTFGSGTRLTVV.

The chain recombines TRBV28 with TRBJ1-1, with TRBD1 matching over 7 bases. The V segment lost 8 bases and the J segment 2 bases; nucleotides outside the gene matches: 5. From germline, CDR1 is MDHEN and CDR2 SYDVKM. The CDR3 runs to 13 residues. CDR3: CASGDSPNTEAFF. CDR3 sequence (DNA): TGTGCCAGCGGGGACAGTCCAAACACTGAAGCTTTCTTT. The variable domain in full, with the rest retrieved from reference TRBV28 and TRBJ1-1, is DVKVTQSSRYLVKRTGEKVFLECVQDMDHENMFWYRQDPGLGLRLIYFSYDVKMKEKGDIPEGYSVSREKKERFSLILESASTNQTSMYLCASGDSPNTEAFFGQGTRLTVV.

This chain connects TRBV3-1 (or the pseudogene TRBV3-2) to TRBJ1-5, with 8 bases identical to TRBD1. The CDR3 totals 16 residues. Germline-derived CDR1 and CDR2 are LGHDT and YNNKEL (reference sequence). With V trimmed by 1 base and J by 4 bases, 6 bases remained unmatched. This chain's CDR3 is CASSQGGRGRNQPQHF. The CDR3 DNA reads TGTGCCAGCAGCCAAGGCGGCAGGGGGCGGAATCAGCCCCAGCATTTT.

This chain connects TRBV27 to TRBJ2-7, with 8 positions matching TRBD1. Germline V gene lookup returns CDR1 MNHEY and CDR2 SMNVEV (reference sequence). The CDR3 extends over 15 amino acids. With V trimmed by 5 bases and J by 1 base, 7 bases remained unmatched. CDR3: CASSLAWTGSYEQYF. The CDR3 DNA reads TGTGCCAGCAGTCTCGCCTGGACAGGGTCCTACGAGCAGTACTTC.

The rearrangement links TRBV5-6 to TRBJ2-7; TRBD2 might be the D (6 bases). CDR3 length equals 14 residues. The V end was cut by 1 base, the J end by 0 bases, with 8 bases between. CDR1 is SGHDT, CDR2 YYEEEE, per germline. The CDR3 loop reads CASSLLGSSYEQYF. CDR3 sequence (DNA): TGTGCCAGCAGCTTGCTCGGGAGCTCCTACGAGCAGTACTTC.